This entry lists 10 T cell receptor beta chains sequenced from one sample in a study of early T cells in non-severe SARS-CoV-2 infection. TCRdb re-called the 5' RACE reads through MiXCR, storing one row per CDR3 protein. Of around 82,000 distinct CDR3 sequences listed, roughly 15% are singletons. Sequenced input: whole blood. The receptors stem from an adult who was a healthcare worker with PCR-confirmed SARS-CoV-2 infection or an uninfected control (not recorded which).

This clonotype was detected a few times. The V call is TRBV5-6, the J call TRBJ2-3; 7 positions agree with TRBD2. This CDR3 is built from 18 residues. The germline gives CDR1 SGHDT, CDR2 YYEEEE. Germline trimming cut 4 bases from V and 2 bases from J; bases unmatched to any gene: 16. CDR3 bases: TGTGCCAGCAGCCCCTTGATCAGTCCGGGACTAATCACAGATACGCAGTATTTT. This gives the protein CASSPLISPGLITDTQYF. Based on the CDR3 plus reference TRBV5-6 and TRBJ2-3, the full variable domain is DAGVTQSPTHLIKTRGQQVTLRCSPKSGHDTVSWYQQALGQGPQFIFQYYEEEERQRGNFPDRFSGHQFPNYSSELNVNALLLGDSALYLCASSPLISPGLITDTQYFGPGTRLTVL.

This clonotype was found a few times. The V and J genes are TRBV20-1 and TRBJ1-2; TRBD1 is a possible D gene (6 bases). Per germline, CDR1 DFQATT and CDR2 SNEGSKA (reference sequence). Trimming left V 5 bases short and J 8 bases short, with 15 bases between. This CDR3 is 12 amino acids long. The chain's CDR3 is CSAPWGRGGYTF. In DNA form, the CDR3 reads TGCAGTGCTCCTTGGGGGCGCGGCGGCTACACCTTC.

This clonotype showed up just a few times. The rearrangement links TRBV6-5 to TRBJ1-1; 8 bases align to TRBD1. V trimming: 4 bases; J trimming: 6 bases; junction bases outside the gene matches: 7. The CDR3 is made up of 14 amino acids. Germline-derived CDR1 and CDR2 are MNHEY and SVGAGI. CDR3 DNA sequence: TGTGCCAGCAGTTTGGACAGGGCGACCGCTGAAGCTTTCTTT. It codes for CASSLDRATAEAFF.

Written as DNA, the CDR3 is TGTGCCAGCAGCGTGTCCGAGAGCTCCTACGAGCAGTACGTC. This codes for CASSVSESSYEQYV. This chain joins TRBV7-9 and TRBJ2-7; D unclear. The CDR3 contains 14 residues. Trimming removed 5 bases at V and 0 bases at J, with 11 bases between. In germline, CDR1 is SEHNR, CDR2 FQNEAQ (reference sequence).

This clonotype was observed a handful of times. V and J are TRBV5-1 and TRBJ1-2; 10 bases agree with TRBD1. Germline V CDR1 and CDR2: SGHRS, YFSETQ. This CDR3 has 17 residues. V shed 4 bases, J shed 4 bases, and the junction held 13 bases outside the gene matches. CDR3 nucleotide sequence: TGCGCCAGCAGCCTTAGTGCCTCGGGACAGGGGCGCTATGGCTACACCTTC. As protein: CASSLSASGQGRYGYTF. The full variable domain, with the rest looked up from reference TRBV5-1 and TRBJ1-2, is KAGVTQTPRYLIKTRGQQVTLSCSPISGHRSVSWYQQTPGQGLQFLFEYFSETQRNKGNFPGRFSGRQFSNSRSEMNVSTLELGDSALYLCASSLSASGQGRYGYTFGSGTRLTVV.

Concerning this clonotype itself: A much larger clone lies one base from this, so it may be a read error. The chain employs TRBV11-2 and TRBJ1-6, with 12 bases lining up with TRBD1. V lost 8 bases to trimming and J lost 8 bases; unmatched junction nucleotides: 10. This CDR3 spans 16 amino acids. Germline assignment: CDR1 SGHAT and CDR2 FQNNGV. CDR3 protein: CASGHRDRGLDSPLHF. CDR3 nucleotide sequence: TGTGCCAGCGGACACCGGGACAGGGGGCTGGATTCACCCCTCCACTTT.

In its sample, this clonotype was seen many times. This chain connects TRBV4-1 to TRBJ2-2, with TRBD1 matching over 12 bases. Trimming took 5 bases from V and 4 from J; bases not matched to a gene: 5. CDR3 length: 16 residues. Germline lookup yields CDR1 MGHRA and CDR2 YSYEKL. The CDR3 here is CASSWGQGARTGELFF. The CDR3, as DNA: TGCGCCAGCAGCTGGGGACAGGGGGCGCGCACCGGGGAGCTGTTTTTT.

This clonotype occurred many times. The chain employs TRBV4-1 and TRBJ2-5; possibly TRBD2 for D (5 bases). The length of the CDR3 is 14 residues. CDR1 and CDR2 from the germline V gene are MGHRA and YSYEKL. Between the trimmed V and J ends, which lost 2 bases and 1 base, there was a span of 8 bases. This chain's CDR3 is CASSQHSGQETQYF. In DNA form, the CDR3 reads TGCGCCAGCAGCCAACACAGCGGCCAAGAGACCCAGTACTTC.

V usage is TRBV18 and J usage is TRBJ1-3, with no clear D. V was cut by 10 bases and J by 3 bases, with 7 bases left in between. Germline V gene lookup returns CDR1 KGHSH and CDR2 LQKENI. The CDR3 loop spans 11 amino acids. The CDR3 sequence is CAMSLGNTIYF. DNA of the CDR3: TGTGCCATGAGCCTTGGAAACACCATATATTTT.

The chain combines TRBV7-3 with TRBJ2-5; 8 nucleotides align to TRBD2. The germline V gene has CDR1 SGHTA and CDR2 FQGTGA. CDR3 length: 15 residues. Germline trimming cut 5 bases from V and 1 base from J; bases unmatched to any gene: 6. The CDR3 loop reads CASSPSGGTQETQYF. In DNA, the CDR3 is TGTGCCAGCAGCCCCAGCGGGGGAACCCAAGAGACCCAGTACTTC.